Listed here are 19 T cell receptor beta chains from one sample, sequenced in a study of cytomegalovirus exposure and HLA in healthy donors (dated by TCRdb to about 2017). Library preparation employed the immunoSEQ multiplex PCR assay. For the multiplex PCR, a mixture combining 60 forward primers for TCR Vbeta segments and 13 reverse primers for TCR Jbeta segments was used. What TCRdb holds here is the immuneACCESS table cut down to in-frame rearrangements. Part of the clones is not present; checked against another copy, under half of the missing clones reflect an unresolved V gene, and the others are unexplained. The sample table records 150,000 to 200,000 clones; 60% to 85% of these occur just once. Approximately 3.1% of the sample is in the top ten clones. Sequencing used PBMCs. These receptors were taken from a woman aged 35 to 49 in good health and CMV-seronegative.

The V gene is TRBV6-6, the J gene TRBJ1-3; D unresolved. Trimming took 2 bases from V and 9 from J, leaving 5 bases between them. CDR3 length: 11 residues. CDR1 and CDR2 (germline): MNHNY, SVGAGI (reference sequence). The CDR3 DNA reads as TGTGCCAGCAGTTACGGCGGCACCATATATTTT. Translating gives CASSYGGTIYF.

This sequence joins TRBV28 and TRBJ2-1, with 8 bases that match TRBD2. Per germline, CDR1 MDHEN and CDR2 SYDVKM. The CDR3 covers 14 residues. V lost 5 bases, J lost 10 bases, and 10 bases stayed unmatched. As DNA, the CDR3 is TGTGCCAGCAGTCCCCTTGATAGCGGGGCCGAGCAGTTCTTC. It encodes CASSPLDSGAEQFF.

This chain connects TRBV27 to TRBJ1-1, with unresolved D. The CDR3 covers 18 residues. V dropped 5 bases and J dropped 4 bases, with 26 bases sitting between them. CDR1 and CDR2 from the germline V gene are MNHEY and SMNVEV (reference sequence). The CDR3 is CASSLPRRGRESGTEAFF. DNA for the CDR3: TGTGCCAGCAGTCTTCCCCGTAGAGGGAGGGAATCGGGCACTGAAGCTTTCTTT.

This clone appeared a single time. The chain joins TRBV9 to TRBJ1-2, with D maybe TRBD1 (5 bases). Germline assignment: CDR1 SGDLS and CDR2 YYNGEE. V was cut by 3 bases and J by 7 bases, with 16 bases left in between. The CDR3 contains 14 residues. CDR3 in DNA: TGTGCCAGCAGCGAAGACCCCAGGGTTGGTGGCTACACCTTC. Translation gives CASSEDPRVGGYTF.

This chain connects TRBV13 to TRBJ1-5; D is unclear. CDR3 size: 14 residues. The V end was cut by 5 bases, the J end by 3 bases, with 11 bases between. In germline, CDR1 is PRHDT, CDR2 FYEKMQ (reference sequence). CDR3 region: CASSPGRHNQPQHF. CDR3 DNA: TGTGCCAGCAGCCCCGGCAGGCACAATCAGCCCCAGCATTTT. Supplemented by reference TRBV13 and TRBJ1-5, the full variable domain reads AAGVIQSPRHLIKEKRETATLKCYPIPRHDTVYWYQQGPGQDPQFLISFYEKMQSDKGSIPDRFSAQQFSDYHSELNMSSLELGDSALYFCASSPGRHNQPQHFGDGTRLSIL.

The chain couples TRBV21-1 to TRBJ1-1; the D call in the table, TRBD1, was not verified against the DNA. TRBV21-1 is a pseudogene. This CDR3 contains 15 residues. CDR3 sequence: CASSKKTGGATEAFF. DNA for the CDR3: TGTGCCAGCAGCAAGAAGACAGGGGGAGCTACTGAAGCTTTCTTT.

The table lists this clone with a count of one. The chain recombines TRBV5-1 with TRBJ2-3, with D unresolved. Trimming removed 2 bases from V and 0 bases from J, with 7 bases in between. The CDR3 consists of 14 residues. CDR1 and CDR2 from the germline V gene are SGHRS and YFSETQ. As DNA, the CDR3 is TGCGCCAGCAGCTTCGCTAGTAGCACAGATACGCAGTATTTT. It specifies CASSFASSTDTQYF.

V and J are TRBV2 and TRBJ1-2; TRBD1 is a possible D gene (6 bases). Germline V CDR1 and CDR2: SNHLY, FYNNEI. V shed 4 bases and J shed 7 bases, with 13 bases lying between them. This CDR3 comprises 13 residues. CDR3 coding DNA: TGTGCCAGCAGTGGGGGGCCTGCGAGTGGCTACACCTTC. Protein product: CASSGGPASGYTF. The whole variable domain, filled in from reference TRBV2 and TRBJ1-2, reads EPEVTQTPSHQVTQMGQEVILRCVPISNHLYFYWYRQILGQKVEFLVSFYNNEISEKSEIFDDQFSVERPDGSNFTLKIRSTKLEDSAMYFCASSGGPASGYTFGSGTRLTVV.

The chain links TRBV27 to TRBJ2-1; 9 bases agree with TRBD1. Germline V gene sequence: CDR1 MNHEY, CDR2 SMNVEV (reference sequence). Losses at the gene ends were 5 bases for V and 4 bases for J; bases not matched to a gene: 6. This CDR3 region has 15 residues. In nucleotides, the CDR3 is TGTGCCAGCAGTCAGGACAGGGGAGGGTACAATGAGCAGTTCTTC. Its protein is CASSQDRGGYNEQFF.

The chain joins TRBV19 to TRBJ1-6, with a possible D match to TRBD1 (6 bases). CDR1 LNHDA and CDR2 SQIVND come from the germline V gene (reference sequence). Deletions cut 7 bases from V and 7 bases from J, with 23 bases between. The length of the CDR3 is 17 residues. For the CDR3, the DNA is TGTGCCAGTAAAGCGGCTAGGGGGAACCACAGGAATTCACCCCTCCACTTT. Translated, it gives CASKAARGNHRNSPLHF.

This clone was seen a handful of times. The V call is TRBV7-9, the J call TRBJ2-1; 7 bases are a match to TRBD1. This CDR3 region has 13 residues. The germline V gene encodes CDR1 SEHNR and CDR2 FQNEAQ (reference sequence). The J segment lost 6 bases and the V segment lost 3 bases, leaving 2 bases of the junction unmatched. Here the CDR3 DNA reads TGTGCCAGCAGCTTGACAGGGCCCAATGAGCAGTTCTTC. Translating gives CASSLTGPNEQFF.

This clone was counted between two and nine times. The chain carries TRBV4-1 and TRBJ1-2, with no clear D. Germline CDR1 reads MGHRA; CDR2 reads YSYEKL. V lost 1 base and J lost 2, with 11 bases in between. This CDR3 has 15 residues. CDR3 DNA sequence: TGCGCCAGCAGCCAAGTCGCGTTCGGGAACTATGGCTACACCTTC. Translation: CASSQVAFGNYGYTF.

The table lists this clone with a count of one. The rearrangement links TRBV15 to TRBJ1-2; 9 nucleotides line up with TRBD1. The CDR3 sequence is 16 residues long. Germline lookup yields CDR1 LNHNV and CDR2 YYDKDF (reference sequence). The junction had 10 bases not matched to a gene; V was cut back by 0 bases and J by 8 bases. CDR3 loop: CATSRDLQGAAWGYTF. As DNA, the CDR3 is TGTGCCACCAGCAGAGACCTACAGGGGGCGGCATGGGGCTACACCTTC.

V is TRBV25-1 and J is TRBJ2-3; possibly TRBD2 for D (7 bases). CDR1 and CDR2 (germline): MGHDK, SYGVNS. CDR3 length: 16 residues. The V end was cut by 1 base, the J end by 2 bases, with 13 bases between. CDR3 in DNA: TGTGCCAGCAGTGAATTAGGGGGGGGACACACAGATACGCAGTATTTT. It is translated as CASSELGGGHTDTQYF.

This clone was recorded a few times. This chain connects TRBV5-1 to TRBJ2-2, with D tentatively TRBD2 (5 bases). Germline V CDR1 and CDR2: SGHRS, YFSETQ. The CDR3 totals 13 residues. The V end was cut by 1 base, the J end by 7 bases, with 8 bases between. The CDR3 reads CASSLRRVGELFF. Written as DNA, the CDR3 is TGCGCCAGCAGCTTGAGGCGGGTCGGGGAGCTGTTTTTT. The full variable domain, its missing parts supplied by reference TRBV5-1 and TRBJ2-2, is KAGVTQTPRYLIKTRGQQVTLSCSPISGHRSVSWYQQTPGQGLQFLFEYFSETQRNKGNFPGRFSGRQFSNSRSEMNVSTLELGDSALYLCASSLRRVGELFFGEGSRLTVL.

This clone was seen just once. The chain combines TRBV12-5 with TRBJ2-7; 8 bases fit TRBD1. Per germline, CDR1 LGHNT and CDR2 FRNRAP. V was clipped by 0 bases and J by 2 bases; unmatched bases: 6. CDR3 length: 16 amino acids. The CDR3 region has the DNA TGTGCTAGTGGTTTGGTACGGAACAGGGGGACCTACGAGCAGTACTTC. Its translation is CASGLVRNRGTYEQYF.

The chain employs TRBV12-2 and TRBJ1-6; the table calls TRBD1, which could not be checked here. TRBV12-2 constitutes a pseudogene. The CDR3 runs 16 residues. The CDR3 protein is CASRFGPDLGDSPLHF. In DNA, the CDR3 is TGTGCAAGTCGCTTCGGACCGGACCTAGGGGATTCACCCCTCCACTTT.

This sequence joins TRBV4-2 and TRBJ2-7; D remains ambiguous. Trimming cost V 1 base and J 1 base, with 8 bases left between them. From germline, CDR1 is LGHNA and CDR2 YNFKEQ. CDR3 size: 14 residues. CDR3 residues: CASSQGPESYEQYF. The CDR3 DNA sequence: TGTGCCAGCAGCCAAGGCCCGGAGTCCTACGAGCAGTACTTC.

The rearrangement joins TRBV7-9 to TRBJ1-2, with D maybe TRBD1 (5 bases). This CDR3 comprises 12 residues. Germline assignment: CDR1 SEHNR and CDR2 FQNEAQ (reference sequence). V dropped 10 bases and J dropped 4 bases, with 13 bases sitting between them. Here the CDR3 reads CAIDQGFYGYTF. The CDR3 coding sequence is TGTGCCATCGACCAGGGATTCTATGGCTACACCTTC.